The rows below give T cell receptor beta chains drawn from one sample of a study of cytomegalovirus exposure and HLA in healthy donors. Libraries were prepared by immunoSEQ multiplex PCR; TCRdb keeps only in-frame clonotypes and omits some of them. The data contain under 400,000 clones, 70% to 90% of them seen just once; the ten biggest clones take up 0.83%. Sequences were obtained from PBMCs. These receptors were collected from a woman aged 18-29 years in good health and CMV-seronegative. CDR3s include the opening cysteine and the closing phenylalanine or tryptophan. The order of the fields is D gene, J gene, clone size, V gene, CDR3 DNA, CDR3 protein. D genes are given only for firm matches. Clone sizes are given selectively: once, few, many, or a class where the clone is expanded.

d_gene: .
j_gene: TRBJ1-4
abundance: .
v_gene: TRBV2
CDR3nt: TGTGCCAGCAGTCATCTGTGGAACTCAGGGGAAAAACTGTTTTTT
CDR3aa: CASSHLWNSGEKLFF

d_gene: TRBD1
j_gene: TRBJ2-3
abundance: .
v_gene: TRBV7-9
CDR3nt: TGTGCCAGCAGCTTAGGGGGACAGGGGGCGCGCACAGATACGCAGTATTTT
CDR3aa: CASSLGGQGARTDTQYF

d_gene: .
j_gene: TRBJ1-4
abundance: .
v_gene: TRBV9
CDR3nt: TGTGCCAGCAGCCCGCGAGCTGACAGGCTCAATAATGAAAAACTGTTTTTT
CDR3aa: CASSPRADRLNNEKLFF

d_gene: .
j_gene: TRBJ1-2
abundance: .
v_gene: TRBV7-9
CDR3nt: TGTGCCAGCAGCTCCAATAACTATGGCTACACCTTC
CDR3aa: CASSSNNYGYTF

d_gene: .
j_gene: TRBJ2-7
abundance: .
v_gene: TRBV7-6
CDR3nt: TGTGCCAGCAGCGTCCAACAGGGTAACGAGCAGTACTTC
CDR3aa: CASSVQQGNEQYF

d_gene: TRBD2
j_gene: TRBJ2-3
abundance: .
v_gene: TRBV4-2
CDR3nt: TGTGCCAGCAGCCGCCTAGCGGGGGTTCGGGATACGCAGTATTTT
CDR3aa: CASSRLAGVRDTQYF

d_gene: .
j_gene: TRBJ2-7
abundance: .
v_gene: TRBV6-5
CDR3nt: TGTGCCAGCAGCCTGGACAGCTACGAGCAGTACTTC
CDR3aa: CASSLDSYEQYF

d_gene: TRBD2
j_gene: TRBJ2-1
abundance: .
v_gene: TRBV2
CDR3nt: TGTGCCAGGGGGAGGGGAGGAAACAATGAGCAGTTCTTC
CDR3aa: CARGRGGNNEQFF

d_gene: .
j_gene: TRBJ2-2
abundance: .
v_gene: TRBV2
CDR3nt: TGTGCCAGCAGGAGAGGGACAACAAACACCGGGGAGCTGTTTTTT
CDR3aa: CASRRGTTNTGELFF

d_gene: .
j_gene: TRBJ2-7
abundance: once
v_gene: TRBV5-1
CDR3nt: TGCGCCAGCAGCTACCGCCTACAAGAGGGTTCCTACGAGCAGTACTTC
CDR3aa: CASSYRLQEGSYEQYF

d_gene: .
j_gene: TRBJ1-1
abundance: few
v_gene: TRBV7-3
CDR3nt: TGTGCCAGCAGCCTCCGTGGATCAGGGAACACTGAAGCTTTCTTT
CDR3aa: CASSLRGSGNTEAFF

d_gene: .
j_gene: TRBJ2-7
abundance: .
v_gene: TRBV11-2
CDR3nt: TGTGCCAGCAGCTTAACTAAGAACGAGCAGTACTTC
CDR3aa: CASSLTKNEQYF

d_gene: .
j_gene: TRBJ1-2
abundance: .
v_gene: TRBV28
CDR3nt: TGTGCCAGCAGTTTACTCGCGGCCCCTGGATATGGCTACACCTTC
CDR3aa: CASSLLAAPGYGYTF